Following are 10 T cell receptor beta chains from one sample sequenced in a study of cytomegalovirus exposure and HLA in healthy donors. 60 Vbeta and 13 Jbeta primers were used in PCR. The table came from immunoSEQ multiplex PCR; TCRdb's copy has only in-frame clones and leaves some out. Among around 280,000 clones, over 85% were seen once, and the ten largest hold roughly 2.3%. What was sequenced was PBMCs. Source of these receptors: a young woman in good health and CMV-seronegative.

The rearrangement links TRBV9 to TRBJ2-7, with unresolved D. This CDR3 is built from 15 residues. The germline V gene encodes CDR1 SGDLS and CDR2 YYNGEE. V lost 3 bases and J lost 7, with 20 bases in between. CDR3 in DNA: TGTGCCAGCAGCGCCCCCCGCGGCACCCTGAGGGAGCAGTACTTC. Translated, it gives CASSAPRGTLREQYF.

V gene TRBV13 combines with J gene TRBJ1-2, with a tentative D call TRBD1 (5 bases). This CDR3 has 17 residues. V lost 0 bases to trimming and J lost 6 bases, with 20 bases between them. The germline V gene encodes CDR1 PRHDT and CDR2 FYEKMQ (reference sequence). CDR3 nucleotides: TGTGCCAGCAGCTTAGGTTTAGTGGAGGGGTGGAACCATGGCTACACCTTC. Translation: CASSLGLVEGWNHGYTF. Variable domain in full (rest from reference TRBV13 and TRBJ1-2): AAGVIQSPRHLIKEKRETATLKCYPIPRHDTVYWYQQGPGQDPQFLISFYEKMQSDKGSIPDRFSAQQFSDYHSELNMSSLELGDSALYFCASSLGLVEGWNHGYTFGSGTRLTVV.

The rearrangement links TRBV14 to TRBJ1-2; D not certain. The germline V gene has CDR1 SGHDN and CDR2 FVKESK. This CDR3 has 15 amino acids. V was shortened by 1 base and J by 3 bases, with 12 bases between the two germline ends. The CDR3 nucleotides read TGTGCCAGCAGCCAAGTCCCAGGAAACTACTATGGCTACACCTTC. It is translated as CASSQVPGNYYGYTF.

This chain uses TRBV6-1 with TRBJ1-1, with D maybe TRBD1 (5 bases). The CDR3 runs 15 residues. Germline assignment: CDR1 MNHNS and CDR2 SASEGT. Trimming cost V 0 bases and J 10 bases, with 18 bases left between them. The CDR3 nucleotides are TGTGCCAGCAGTGAAGCGCTGGGGGGACTGCTGGGAGCTTTCTTT. Translating it yields CASSEALGGLLGAFF.

The chain employs TRBV7-3 and TRBJ2-2; 10 nucleotides match TRBD2. CDR1 and CDR2 from the germline V gene are SGHTA and FQGTGA. V lost 1 base to trimming and J lost 2 bases; unmatched junction nucleotides: 7. This CDR3 has 18 residues. Written as DNA, the CDR3 is TGTGCCAGCAGCTTAAATCCAGCGGGGGGGCCTAACACCGGGGAGCTGTTTTTT. This encodes CASSLNPAGGPNTGELFF. The full variable domain, its missing parts supplied by reference TRBV7-3 and TRBJ2-2, is GAGVSQTPSNKVTEKGKYVELRCDPISGHTALYWYRQSLGQGPEFLIYFQGTGAADDSGLPNDRFFAVRPEGSVSTLKIQRTERGDSAVYLCASSLNPAGGPNTGELFFGEGSRLTVL.

V gene TRBV30 combines with J gene TRBJ1-1; maybe TRBD1 (6 bases). Trimming removed 2 bases from V and 5 bases from J, with 12 bases in between. CDR3 length equals 13 residues. CDR1 GTSNPN and CDR2 SVGIG come from the germline V gene (reference sequence). The CDR3: CAWSRGLGTEAFF. DNA of the CDR3: TGTGCCTGGAGTAGGGGGTTGGGTACTGAAGCTTTCTTT.

The chain is built from TRBV5-4 and TRBJ1-2, with 10 bases aligning to TRBD1. Per the germline V gene, CDR1 is SGHNT and CDR2 is YYREEE (reference sequence). Losses at the gene ends were 3 bases for V and 4 bases for J; bases not matched to a gene: 6. The CDR3 extends over 15 amino acids. This chain's CDR3 is CASSSRQGAGYGYTF. The CDR3 DNA reads TGTGCCAGCAGCTCACGACAGGGGGCAGGCTATGGCTACACCTTC.

The rearrangement joins TRBV7-6 to TRBJ2-7; tentatively, D is TRBD1 (6 bases). This CDR3 region has 15 residues. Deletions cut 5 bases from V and 0 bases from J, with 14 bases between. Germline lookup yields CDR1 SGHVS and CDR2 FNYEAQ. Here the CDR3 DNA reads TGTGCCAGCAGCCCAACCCGACAGGCCTCCTACGAGCAGTACTTC. Its translation: CASSPTRQASYEQYF.

The rearrangement links TRBV28 to TRBJ1-6, with 7 bases matching TRBD1. The junction had 2 bases not matched to a gene; V was cut back by 2 bases and J by 4 bases. The germline V gene encodes CDR1 MDHEN and CDR2 SYDVKM. The CDR3 has 15 residues. In DNA form, the CDR3 reads TGTGCCAGCAGTTTAGCCAGGGGGTATAATTCACCCCTCCACTTT. Translated: CASSLARGYNSPLHF.

The V call is TRBV2, the J call TRBJ2-5; D is unclear. The end of the DNA fits TRBJ2-7 better, so the J call may be wrong. Germline CDR1 reads SNHLY; CDR2 reads FYNNEI. There are 14 residues in the CDR3. CDR3: CASSEVSTAYEQYF. In nucleotides, the CDR3 is TGTGCCAGCAGTGAAGTTAGTACAGCCTACGAGCAGTACTTC.